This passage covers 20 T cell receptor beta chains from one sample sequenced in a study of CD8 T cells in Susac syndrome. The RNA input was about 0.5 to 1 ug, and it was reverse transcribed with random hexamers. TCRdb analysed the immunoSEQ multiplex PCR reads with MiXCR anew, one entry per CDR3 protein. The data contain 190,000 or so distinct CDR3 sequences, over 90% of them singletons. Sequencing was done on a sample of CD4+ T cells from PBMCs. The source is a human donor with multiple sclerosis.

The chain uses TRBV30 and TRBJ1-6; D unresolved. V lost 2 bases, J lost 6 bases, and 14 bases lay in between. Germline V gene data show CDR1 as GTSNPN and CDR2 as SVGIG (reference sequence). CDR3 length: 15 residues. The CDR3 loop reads CAWSIYDPVNSPLHF. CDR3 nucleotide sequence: TGTGCCTGGAGTATTTACGACCCGGTTAATTCACCCCTCCACTTT.

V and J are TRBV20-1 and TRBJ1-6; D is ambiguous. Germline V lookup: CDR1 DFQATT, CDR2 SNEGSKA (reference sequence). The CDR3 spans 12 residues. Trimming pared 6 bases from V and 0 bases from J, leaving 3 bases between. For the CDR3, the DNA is TGCAGTGCCCGCTCCTATAATTCACCCCTCCACTTT. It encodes CSARSYNSPLHF.

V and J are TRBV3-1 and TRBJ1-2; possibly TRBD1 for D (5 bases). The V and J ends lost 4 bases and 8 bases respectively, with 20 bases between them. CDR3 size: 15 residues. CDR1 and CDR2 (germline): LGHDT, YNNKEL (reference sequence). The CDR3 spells CASSRETKGQSGYTF. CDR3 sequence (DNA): TGTGCCAGCAGCCGCGAAACGAAGGGGCAAAGCGGCTACACCTTC. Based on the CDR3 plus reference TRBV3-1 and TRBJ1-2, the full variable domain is DTAVSQTPKYLVTQMGNDKSIKCEQNLGHDTMYWYKQDSKKFLKIMFSYNNKELIINETVPNRFSPKSPDKAHLNLHINSLELGDSAVYFCASSRETKGQSGYTFGSGTRLTVV.

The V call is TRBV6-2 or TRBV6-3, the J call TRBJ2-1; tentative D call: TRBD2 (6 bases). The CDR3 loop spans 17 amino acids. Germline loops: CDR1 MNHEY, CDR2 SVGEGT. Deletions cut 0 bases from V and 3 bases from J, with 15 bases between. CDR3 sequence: CASSYSRGSGNYNEQFF. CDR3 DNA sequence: TGTGCCAGCAGTTACTCCCGGGGGAGCGGAAACTACAATGAGCAGTTCTTC.

The CDR3 DNA reads TGCAGTGCTCATCGCGACCCGGGCACTGAAGCTTTCTTT. This codes for CSAHRDPGTEAFF. The chain employs TRBV20-1 and TRBJ1-1; D remains unclear. The V gene lost 5 bases and the J gene lost 4 bases, with 14 bases spanning the gap. In germline, CDR1 is DFQATT, CDR2 SNEGSKA (reference sequence). This CDR3 has 13 amino acids.

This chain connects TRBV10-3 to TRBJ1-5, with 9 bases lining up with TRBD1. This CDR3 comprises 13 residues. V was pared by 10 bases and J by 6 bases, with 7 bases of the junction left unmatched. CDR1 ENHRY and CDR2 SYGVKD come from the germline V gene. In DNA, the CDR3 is TGTGCCACAATCCCGGGACAGGGTCAGCCCCAGCATTTT. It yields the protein CATIPGQGQPQHF.

In nucleotides, the CDR3 is TGCAGTGCTCCCGGGGTAGCGGCCTCCTACGAGCAGTACTTC. This codes for CSAPGVAASYEQYF. This chain links TRBV20-1 with TRBJ2-7, with D tentatively TRBD2 (6 bases). CDR1 and CDR2 from the germline V gene are DFQATT and SNEGSKA (reference sequence). The ends were cut back, 5 bases at V and 0 bases at J, with 14 bases in the middle. The CDR3 covers 14 residues.

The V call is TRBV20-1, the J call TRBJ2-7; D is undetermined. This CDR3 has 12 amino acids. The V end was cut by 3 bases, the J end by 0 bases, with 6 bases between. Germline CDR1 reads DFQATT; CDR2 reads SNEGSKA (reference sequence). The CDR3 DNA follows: TGCAGTGCTAGGGCCAACTCCTACGAGCAGTACTTC. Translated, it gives CSARANSYEQYF.

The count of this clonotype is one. The CDR3 reads CSVSPGGAGYNEQFF. Here the CDR3 DNA reads TGCAGCGTTTCTCCAGGGGGCGCTGGGTACAATGAGCAGTTCTTC. The chain carries TRBV29-1 and TRBJ2-1, with 8 bases fitting TRBD1. V shed 5 bases and J 4 bases; nucleotides not matched to a gene: 10. This CDR3 spans 15 amino acids. CDR1 is SQVTM and CDR2 is ANQGSEA in the germline V gene.

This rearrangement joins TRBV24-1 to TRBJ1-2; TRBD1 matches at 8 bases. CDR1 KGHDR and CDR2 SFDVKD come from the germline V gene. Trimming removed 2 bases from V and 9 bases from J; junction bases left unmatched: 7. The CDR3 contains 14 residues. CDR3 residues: CATSDWTGKSSYTF. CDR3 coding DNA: TGTGCCACCAGTGATTGGACAGGGAAGTCTAGCTACACCTTC.

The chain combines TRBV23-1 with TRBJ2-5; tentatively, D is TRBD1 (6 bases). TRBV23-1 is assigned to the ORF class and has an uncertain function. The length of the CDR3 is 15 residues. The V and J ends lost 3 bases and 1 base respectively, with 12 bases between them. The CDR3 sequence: CASSHLRDIQETQYF. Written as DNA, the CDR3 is TGCGCCAGCAGTCATCTACGGGACATCCAAGAGACCCAGTACTTC.

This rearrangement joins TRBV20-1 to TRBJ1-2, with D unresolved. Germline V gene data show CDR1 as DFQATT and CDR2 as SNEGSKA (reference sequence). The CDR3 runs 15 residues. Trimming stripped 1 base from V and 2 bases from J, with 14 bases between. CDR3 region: CSARAARAENYGYTF. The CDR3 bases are TGCAGTGCTAGAGCGGCCCGAGCCGAAAACTATGGCTACACCTTC.

In nucleotides, the CDR3 is TGTGCCAGCTCACCTGCCGTCATAAGCCTGGGTGGCTACACCTTC. Residues: CASSPAVISLGGYTF. V usage is TRBV18 and J usage is TRBJ1-2; D gene uncertain. V lost 3 bases and J 7 bases, leaving 18 bases between the germline ends. CDR1 and CDR2 (germline): KGHSH, LQKENI. This CDR3 has 15 residues.

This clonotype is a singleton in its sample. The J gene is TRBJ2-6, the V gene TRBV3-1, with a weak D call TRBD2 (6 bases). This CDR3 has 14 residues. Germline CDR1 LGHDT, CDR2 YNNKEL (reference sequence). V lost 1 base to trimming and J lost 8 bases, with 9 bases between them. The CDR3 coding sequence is TGTGCCAGCAGCCAAGCCGGGACTCCCAACGTCCTGACTTTC. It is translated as CASSQAGTPNVLTF.

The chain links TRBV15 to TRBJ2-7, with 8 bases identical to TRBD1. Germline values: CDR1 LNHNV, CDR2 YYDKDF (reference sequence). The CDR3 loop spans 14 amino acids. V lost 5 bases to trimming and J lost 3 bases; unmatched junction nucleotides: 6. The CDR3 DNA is TGTGCCACCAGCTATCGGACAGGGAACTACGAGCAGTACTTC. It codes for CATSYRTGNYEQYF.

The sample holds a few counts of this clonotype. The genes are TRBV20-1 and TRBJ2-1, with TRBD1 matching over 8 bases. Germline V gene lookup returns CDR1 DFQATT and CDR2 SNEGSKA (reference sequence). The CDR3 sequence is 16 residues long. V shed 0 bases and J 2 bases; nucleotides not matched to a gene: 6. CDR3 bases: TGCAGTGCTAGAGATCTGGCAGGGGGCCCCTACAATGAGCAGTTCTTC. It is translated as CSARDLAGGPYNEQFF.

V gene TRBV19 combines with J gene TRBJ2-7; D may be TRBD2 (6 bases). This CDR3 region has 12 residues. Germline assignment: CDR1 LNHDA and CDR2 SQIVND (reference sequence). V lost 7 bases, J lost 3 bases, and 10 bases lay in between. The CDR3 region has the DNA TGTGCCAGTACCTCGGAGGGCTACGAGCAGTACTTC. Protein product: CASTSEGYEQYF. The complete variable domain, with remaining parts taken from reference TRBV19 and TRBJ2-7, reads DGGITQSPKYLFRKEGQNVTLSCEQNLNHDAMYWYRQDPGQGLRLIYYSQIVNDFQKGDIAEGYSVSREKKESFPLTVTSAQKNPTAFYLCASTSEGYEQYFGPGTRLTVT.

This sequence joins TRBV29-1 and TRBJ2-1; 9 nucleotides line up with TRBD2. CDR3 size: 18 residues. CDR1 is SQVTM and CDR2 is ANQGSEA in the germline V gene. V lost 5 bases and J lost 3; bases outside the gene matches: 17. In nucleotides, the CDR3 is TGCAGCGTTATTAAGGCGGGGGGGCCAAGGTCCCTCTACAATGAGCAGTTCTTC. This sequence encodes CSVIKAGGPRSLYNEQFF.

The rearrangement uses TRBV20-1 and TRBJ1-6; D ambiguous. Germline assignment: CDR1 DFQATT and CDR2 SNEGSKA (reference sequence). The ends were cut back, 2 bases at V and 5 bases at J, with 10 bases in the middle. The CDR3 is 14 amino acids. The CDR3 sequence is CSARYGQNNSPLHF. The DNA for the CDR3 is TGCAGTGCTAGATACGGGCAGAATAATTCACCCCTCCACTTT.

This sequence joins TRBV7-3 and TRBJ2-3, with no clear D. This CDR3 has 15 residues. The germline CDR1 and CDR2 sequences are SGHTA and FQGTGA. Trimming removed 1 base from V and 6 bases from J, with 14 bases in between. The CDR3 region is CASSLNLQAWDTQYF. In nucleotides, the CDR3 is TGTGCCAGCAGCTTAAATTTGCAAGCATGGGATACGCAGTATTTT. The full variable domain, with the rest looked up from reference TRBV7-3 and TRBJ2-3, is GAGVSQTPSNKVTEKGKYVELRCDPISGHTALYWYRQSLGQGPEFLIYFQGTGAADDSGLPNDRFFAVRPEGSVSTLKIQRTERGDSAVYLCASSLNLQAWDTQYFGPGTRLTVL.